The TCR beta chain under discussion was sequenced for a study of cytomegalovirus exposure and HLA in healthy donors. Findings and limits, study-wide: Sequencing likely generated an artifact that appeared as a cluster of highly shared sequence variants.

On this clone itself: As yet, its antigen is unknown.

Deletions cut 4 bases from V and 0 bases from J, with 13 bases between. This CDR3 has 17 amino acids. Germline lookup yields CDR1 SEHNR and CDR2 FQNEAQ (reference sequence). Use of 60 Vbeta and 13 Jbeta primers characterized the PCR. Clones were read by immunoSEQ multiplex PCR, and TCRdb kept only the in-frame ones, dropping some. The repertoire includes 100,000 to 130,000 clones, roughly 73% of them detected once, and roughly 8.2% sits in the top ten. This clonotype originated in a man aged 30 to 39 in good health and CMV-seronegative. The V and J genes are TRBV7-9 and TRBJ2-6; no definite D call. Sequences were obtained from PBMCs. The CDR3 here is CASSSPYERSGANVLTF. The CDR3 DNA sequence: TGTGCCAGCAGCTCCCCATATGAGCGCTCTGGGGCCAACGTCCTGACTTTC.